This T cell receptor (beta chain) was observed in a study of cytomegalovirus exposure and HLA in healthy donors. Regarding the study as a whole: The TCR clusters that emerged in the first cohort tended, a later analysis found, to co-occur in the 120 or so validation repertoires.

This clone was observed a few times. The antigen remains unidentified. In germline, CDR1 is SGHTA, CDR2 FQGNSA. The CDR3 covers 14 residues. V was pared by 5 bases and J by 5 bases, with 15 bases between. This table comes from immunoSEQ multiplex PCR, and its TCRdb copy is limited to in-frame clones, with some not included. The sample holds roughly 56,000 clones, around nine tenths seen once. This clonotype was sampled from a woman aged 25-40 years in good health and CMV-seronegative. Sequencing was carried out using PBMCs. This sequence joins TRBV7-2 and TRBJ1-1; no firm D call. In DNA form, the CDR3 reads TGTGCCAGCAGCCCCCTCGTGTTTCAGACTGAAGCTTTCTTT. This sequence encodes CASSPLVFQTEAFF.